One TCR beta chain is described in this entry. Its antigen is still unknown. The sample holds no much larger clone one base away, and base qualities are not on file. This sample is drawn from a study of blood T cell repertoires in COVID-19 (dated by TCRdb to the early 2020s). Background for the entire study: Samples from collaborators originated in the United States, Italy and Spain and spanned both the acute and convalescent phases of COVID-19. The prospective study material was composed of cDNA or gDNA derived from T cells, B-cell-depleted T cells, or PBMCs. The dataset comprised deeply sampled blood TCRbeta repertoires from subjects exposed to, actively infected with, or recovered from COVID-19. The repertoires were released in a freely available public database meant as a resource for research on the immune response to SARS-CoV-2. The samples were drawn from the first 160 participants of the ongoing ImmuneRACE study and from more than 1,000 subjects provided by 6 global collaborators. A de-identified subject ID, COVID-19 status, age in years and sex were almost always included in the sample metadata. Where available, HLA class I and class II types were taken from metadata supplied by the sample provider and were not determined by assay-based typing. What the authors observed across the whole study: How much clinical and demographic metadata was included differed by source and by participant, and the metadata was provided uncurated.

Collaborating institutions collected whole blood in K2EDTA tubes following their own protocols. For TCRbeta analysis, collaborators shipped samples as frozen whole blood, isolated PBMCs, or DNA extracted from either of those sample types. TCRbeta CDR3 regions were amplified from genomic DNA using the immunoSEQ Assay, a bias-controlled multiplex PCR. Per the authors' processing: The number of nucleated cells in each sample was estimated by amplification of reference gene primers within the assay. To quantify the absolute abundance of each unique TCRbeta CDR3 rearrangement, sequence reads were collapsed and filtered. For each sample, productive Simpson clonality was calculated as the square root of Simpson's diversity index over productive rearrangements. TCRdb stores this immuneACCESS table with in-frame sequences only. Part of the clones is absent; in the studies checked, under half of the shortfall reflects unresolved V genes, and no reason is known for the rest. V, J and clone size are those of that table, while D and trimming were read from the DNA. The sample table contains under 85,000 clones; only one count was recorded for 83% of them. The top ten constitute 39% of the sample.

The V and J ends are trimmed by 4 bases and 1 base, leaving 18 bases between them. Via the germline V gene, CDR1 is SGHRS and CDR2 YFSETQ. Including cysteine and phenylalanine, the CDR3 has 16 amino acids. Only the CDR3 part of the read is kept: 48 bases, read in frame from the first base. Recombination joined TRBV5-1 with TRBJ2-7; the D segment could be TRBD1, given 5 matching bases. The TCR originated in a man aged 80 or over with active or convalescent COVID-19. Sequenced input: peripheral blood. The DNA sequence is TGCGCCAGCAGCCGAGAGCTCAGGGCCTTTTCCTACGAGCAGTACTTC. It translates as CASSRELRAFSYEQYF.